These 9 T cell receptor beta chains came from one sample sequenced in a study of T-cell reconstitution after alpha-beta-depleted transplantation in children. Unique molecular identifiers were incorporated into the prepared TCRbeta library. TCRdb itself ran the PCR reads through MiXCR, one entry per CDR3 protein. The top ten clones hold around 4.5% of a sample with some 830,000 distinct CDR3 sequences, 16% of them seen once. The specimen was PBMCs, mostly from graft donor cells, collected 360 days after TCRalphabeta/CD19-depleted stem cell transplant. The origin of the receptors is a male patient between 10 and 17 years old who had a stem cell transplant for acute lymphoblastic leukemia, so the T cells may come from the graft donor.

The chain couples TRBV4-2 to TRBJ2-2; D possibly corresponds to TRBD2 (6 bases). The CDR3 contains 14 residues. Germline values: CDR1 LGHNA, CDR2 YNFKEQ. V lost 2 bases, J lost 5 bases, and 9 bases lay in between. DNA for the CDR3: TGTGCCAGCAGCCAACCGGGAGTAACCGGGGAGCTGTTTTTT. Translated, it gives CASSQPGVTGELFF.

The table lists this clonotype with many counts. The genes are TRBV18 and TRBJ2-7; no firm D call. Between the trimmed V and J ends, which lost 4 bases and 0 bases, there was a span of 7 bases. This CDR3 spans 13 amino acids. The germline CDR1 and CDR2 sequences are KGHSH and LQKENI. CDR3 loop: CASSQYSSYEQYF. The CDR3 DNA is TGTGCCAGCTCACAGTACAGCTCCTACGAGCAGTACTTC.

This clonotype was counted between two and nine times. The rearrangement links TRBV11-1 to TRBJ1-1, with TRBD1 as a possible D gene (6 bases). Trimming left V 2 bases short and J 0 bases short, with 13 bases between. CDR3 length: 16 amino acids. Germline V lookup: CDR1 SGHAT, CDR2 FQDESV (reference sequence). DNA of the CDR3: TGTGCCAGCAGCTTACGGCAGGGGAGGCTGAACACTGAAGCTTTCTTT. Its translation is CASSLRQGRLNTEAFF.

The rearrangement joins TRBV7-9 to TRBJ2-7, with 9 bases fitting TRBD2. The germline V gene has CDR1 SEHNR and CDR2 FQNEAQ (reference sequence). The CDR3 covers 15 residues. J was trimmed by 2 bases and V by 1 base; bases with no gene match: 3. CDR3 sequence: CASSLGLAEAYEQYF. CDR3 coding DNA: TGTGCCAGCAGCTTAGGACTAGCGGAGGCCTACGAGCAGTACTTC.

This clonotype showed up many times. The chain recombines TRBV7-9 with TRBJ2-3, with 11 bases lining up with TRBD2. J was trimmed by 5 bases and V by 2 bases; bases with no gene match: 3. Germline V gene sequence: CDR1 SEHNR, CDR2 FQNEAQ (reference sequence). The CDR3 has 15 amino acids. The CDR3 protein is CASSLLAGGRDTQYF. In nucleotides, the CDR3 is TGTGCCAGCAGCTTACTAGCGGGAGGCAGAGATACGCAGTATTTT. Variable domain in full (rest from reference TRBV7-9 and TRBJ2-3): DTGVSQNPRHKITKRGQNVTFRCDPISEHNRLYWYRQTLGQGPEFLTYFQNEAQLEKSRLLSDRFSAERPKGSFSTLEIQRTEQGDSAMYLCASSLLAGGRDTQYFGPGTRLTVL.

The genes are TRBV29-1 and TRBJ1-1; 7 bases agree with TRBD1. CDR3 length: 13 residues. Germline V gene data show CDR1 as SQVTM and CDR2 as ANQGSEA. V gave up 4 bases and J gave up 3 bases; unmatched junction bases: 5. CDR3 in DNA: TGCAGCGTTGCGACAGGGATGGACACTGAAGCTTTCTTT. Translation: CSVATGMDTEAFF.

This clonotype was counted at least ten times. The chain has TRBV7-2 and TRBJ2-1, with 7 nucleotides matching TRBD2. Trimming at V came to 5 bases and at J to 6 bases, leaving 4 bases not matched to a gene. CDR3 length equals 13 residues. Germline assignment: CDR1 SGHTA and CDR2 FQGNSA. CDR3 in amino acids: CASSRGTTNEQFF. CDR3 DNA sequence: TGTGCCAGCAGCCGAGGGACTACCAATGAGCAGTTCTTC.

There are a few counts of this clonotype. This chain connects TRBV25-1 to TRBJ2-3, with TRBD2 as a possible D gene (5 bases). This CDR3 has 16 residues. Germline CDR1 is MGHDK and CDR2 is SYGVNS. Trimming removed 3 bases from V and 0 bases from J, with 13 bases in between. CDR3 sequence (DNA): TGTGCCAGCAGTGACCCGAGGGCTCATAGCACAGATACGCAGTATTTT. Residues: CASSDPRAHSTDTQYF.

This clonotype was seen only a few times. This chain joins TRBV7-3 and TRBJ2-3; D is uncertain. Trimming took off 0 bases at V and 4 bases at J, with 8 bases between the two ends. CDR1 is SGHTA and CDR2 is FQGTGA in the germline V gene. The CDR3 covers 14 residues. The CDR3 DNA reads TGTGCCAGCAGCTTAACGGGTATGCCAGATACGCAGTATTTT. It encodes CASSLTGMPDTQYF.